In its sample, the clone carrying this TCR beta chain was seen many times. Unique molecular identifiers (one per individual cDNA molecule) were attached. MiXCR was run by TCRdb on the 5' RACE reads, yielding one entry per CDR3 protein. The table lists about 26,000 distinct CDR3 sequences, 3.5% to 4.5% of them singletons. This sample stems from a study of early T cells in non-severe SARS-CoV-2 infection. This CDR3 comprises 15 residues. J lost 4 bases, V lost 0 bases, and 3 bases had no gene match. Germline V lookup: CDR1 SGHRS, CDR2 YFSETQ. The sample consisted of whole blood. This sequence joins TRBV5-1 and TRBJ2-3; TRBD1 matches at 9 bases. The sequence came from an adult who was a healthcare worker with PCR-confirmed SARS-CoV-2 infection or an uninfected control (not recorded which). The CDR3 bases are TGCGCCAGCAGCTTGGGGGACAGGGACTCAGATACGCAGTATTTT. This gives the protein CASSLGDRDSDTQYF.